This T cell receptor (beta chain) was recovered during a study of control samples from healthy donors and cancer patients. V was trimmed by 2 bases and J by 3 bases, leaving 7 bases between them. The CDR3 spans 13 residues. Clones were sequenced by immunoSEQ multiplex PCR, and TCRdb holds only the in-frame ones, with some missing. The sample consists of tens of thousands of clones, approximately 90% of them appearing once. There are a few counts of this clone. The chain employs TRBV12-3 or TRBV12-4 and TRBJ1-1; D unresolved. The receptor's source is an older woman in good health. The specimen sequenced was blood. Here the CDR3 DNA reads TGTGCCAGCAGTTTAAGCGGCGACACTGAAGCTTTCTTT. Translation: CASSLSGDTEAFF.